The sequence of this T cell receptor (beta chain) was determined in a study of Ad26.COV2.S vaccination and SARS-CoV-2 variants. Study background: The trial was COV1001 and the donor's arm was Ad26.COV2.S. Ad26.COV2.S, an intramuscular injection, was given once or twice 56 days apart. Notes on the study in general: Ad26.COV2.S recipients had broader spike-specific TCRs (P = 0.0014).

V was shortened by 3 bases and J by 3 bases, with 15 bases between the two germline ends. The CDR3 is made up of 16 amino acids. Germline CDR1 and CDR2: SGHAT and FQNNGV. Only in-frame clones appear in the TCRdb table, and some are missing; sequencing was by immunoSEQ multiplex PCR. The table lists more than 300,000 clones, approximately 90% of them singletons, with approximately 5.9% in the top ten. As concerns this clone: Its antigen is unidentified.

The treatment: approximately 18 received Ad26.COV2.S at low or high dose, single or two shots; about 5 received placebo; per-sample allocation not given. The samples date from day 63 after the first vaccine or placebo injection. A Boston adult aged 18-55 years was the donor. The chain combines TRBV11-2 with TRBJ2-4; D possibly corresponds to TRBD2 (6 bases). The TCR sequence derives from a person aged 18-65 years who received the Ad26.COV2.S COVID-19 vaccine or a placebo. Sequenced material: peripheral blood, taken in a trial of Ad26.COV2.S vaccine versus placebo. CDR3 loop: CASSLLRLGGKNIQYF. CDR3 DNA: TGTGCCAGCAGCTTGCTGCGGCTGGGAGGCAAAAACATTCAGTACTTC.